This paragraph reports one T cell receptor beta chain. It has no known antigen specificity. No base quality information exists; no much larger clone differs at one position. The collaborating institutions used their own protocols to collect whole blood in K2EDTA tubes. For TCRbeta analysis, collaborators shipped samples in one of three forms: frozen whole blood, isolated PBMCs, or DNA extracted from either of those sample types. The data originate from a study of blood T cell repertoires in COVID-19 (dated by TCRdb to the early 2020s). With regard to the full study: Samples covering the acute and convalescent phases of COVID-19 were provided by collaborators in the United States, Italy and Spain. The material from the prospective study consisted of cDNA or gDNA derived from T cells, B-cell-depleted T cells, or PBMCs. Subjects who had been exposed to COVID-19, were actively infected with it, or had recovered from it provided the deeply sampled blood TCRbeta repertoires that made up the dataset. The repertoires were made available in a free public database intended to serve as a resource for research on the immune response to SARS-CoV-2. Samples came from the ongoing ImmuneRACE study (first 160 participants) plus 1,254 subjects from 6 global collaborators. A de-identified subject ID, COVID-19 status, age in years and sex were almost always included in the sample metadata. Where HLA class I and class II types were available, the types were taken from metadata supplied by the sample provider, not from assay-based typing.

The immunoSEQ Assay, a bias-controlled multiplex PCR, was used to amplify TCRbeta CDR3 regions from genomic DNA. For the original study's pipeline: Within the assay, amplification of reference gene primers was used to estimate how many nucleated cells each sample contained. To quantify the absolute abundance of each unique TCRbeta CDR3 rearrangement, sequence reads were collapsed and filtered. Productive Simpson clonality was computed per sample as the square root of Simpson's diversity index over productive rearrangements. The clones in this table, taken by TCRdb from immuneACCESS, are in-frame only. Not every clone is retained; where verified, under half of the shortfall comes from an unresolved V gene, and the cause of the rest is unknown. From that table come the V and J calls and clone size; the DNA was used to work out D and trimming. The sample profile shows roughly 320,000 clones; 75% to 85% of them were found once. Clones ranked in the top ten supply approximately 7.5% of the sample.

The research as a whole found: The amount of clinical and demographic metadata varied by source and participant and was provided uncurated.

The germline ends are 13 bases apart after V is trimmed by 6 bases and J by 5 bases. Spanning cysteine to phenylalanine, the CDR3 consists of 13 amino acids. Here the CDR3 DNA is all that survives: 39 bases in frame from base 1. The germline V gene supplies CDR1 SGHVS and CDR2 FNYEAQ. Specimen: peripheral blood. This clonotype was sampled from a human donor in a cohort sampled during active COVID-19. The chain couples TRBV7-6 to TRBJ2-5, and perhaps TRBD1 as D gene, on 6 matching bases. The CDR3 is CASSPLGGETQYF. DNA sequence: TGTGCCAGCAGTCCCCTAGGGGGTGAGACCCAGTACTTC.